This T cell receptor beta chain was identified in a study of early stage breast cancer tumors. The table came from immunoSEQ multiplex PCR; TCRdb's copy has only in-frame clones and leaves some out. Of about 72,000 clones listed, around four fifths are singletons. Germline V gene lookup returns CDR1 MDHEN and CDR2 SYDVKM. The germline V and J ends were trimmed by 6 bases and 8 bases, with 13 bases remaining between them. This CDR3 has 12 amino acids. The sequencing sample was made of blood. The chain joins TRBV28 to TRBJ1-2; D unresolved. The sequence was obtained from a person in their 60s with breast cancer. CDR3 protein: CASSRNPVGYTF. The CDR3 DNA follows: TGTGCCAGCAGCCGAAACCCGGTAGGCTACACCTTC.